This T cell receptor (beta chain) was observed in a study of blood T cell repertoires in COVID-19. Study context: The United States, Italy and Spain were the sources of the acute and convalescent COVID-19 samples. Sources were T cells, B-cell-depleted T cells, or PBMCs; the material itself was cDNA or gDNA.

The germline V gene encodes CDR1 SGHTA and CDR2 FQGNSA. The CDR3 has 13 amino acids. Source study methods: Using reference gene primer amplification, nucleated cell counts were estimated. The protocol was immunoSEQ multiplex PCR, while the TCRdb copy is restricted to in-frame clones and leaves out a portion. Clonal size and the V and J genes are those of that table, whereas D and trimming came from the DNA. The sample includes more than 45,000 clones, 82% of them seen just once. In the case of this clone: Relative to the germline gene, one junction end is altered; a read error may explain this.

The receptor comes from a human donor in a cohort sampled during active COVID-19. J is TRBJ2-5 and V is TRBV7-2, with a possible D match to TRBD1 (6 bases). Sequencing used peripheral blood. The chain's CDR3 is CASSLGRVTGLDF. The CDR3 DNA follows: TGTGCCAGCAGCTTAGGACGAGTCACAGGGTTGGACTTC.